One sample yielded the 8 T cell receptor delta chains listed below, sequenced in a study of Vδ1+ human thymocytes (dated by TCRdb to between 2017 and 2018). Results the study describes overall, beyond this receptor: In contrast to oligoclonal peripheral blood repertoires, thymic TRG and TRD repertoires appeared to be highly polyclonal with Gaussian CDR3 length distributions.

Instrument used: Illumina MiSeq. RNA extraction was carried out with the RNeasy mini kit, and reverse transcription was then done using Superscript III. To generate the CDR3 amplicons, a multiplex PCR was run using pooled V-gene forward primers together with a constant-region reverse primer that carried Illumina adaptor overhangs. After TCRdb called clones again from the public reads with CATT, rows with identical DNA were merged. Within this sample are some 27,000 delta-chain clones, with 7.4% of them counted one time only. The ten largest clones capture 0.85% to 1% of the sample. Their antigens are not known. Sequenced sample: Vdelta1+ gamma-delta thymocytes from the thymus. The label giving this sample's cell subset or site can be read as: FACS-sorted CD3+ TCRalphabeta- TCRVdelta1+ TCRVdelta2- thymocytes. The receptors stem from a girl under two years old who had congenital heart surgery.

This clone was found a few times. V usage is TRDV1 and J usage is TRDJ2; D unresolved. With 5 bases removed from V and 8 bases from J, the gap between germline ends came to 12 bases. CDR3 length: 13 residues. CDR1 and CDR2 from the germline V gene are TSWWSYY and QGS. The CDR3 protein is CALGPLRRAQLFF. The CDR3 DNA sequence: TGTGCTCTTGGGCCACTAAGACGGGCACAACTCTTCTTT.

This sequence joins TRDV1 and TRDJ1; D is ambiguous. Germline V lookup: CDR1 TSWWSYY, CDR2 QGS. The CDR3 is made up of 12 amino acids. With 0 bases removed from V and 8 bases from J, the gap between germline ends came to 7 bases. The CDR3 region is CALGELPVKLIF. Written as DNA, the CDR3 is TGTGCTCTTGGGGAACTACCGGTAAAACTCATCTTT.

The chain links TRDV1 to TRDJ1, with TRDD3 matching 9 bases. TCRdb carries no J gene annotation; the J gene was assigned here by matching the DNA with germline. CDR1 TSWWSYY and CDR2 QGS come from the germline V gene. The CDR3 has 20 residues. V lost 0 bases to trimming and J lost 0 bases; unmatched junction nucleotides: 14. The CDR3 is CALGELFSGSWGMDTDKLIF. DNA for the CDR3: TGTGCTCTTGGGGAACTTTTTTCCGGGAGCTGGGGGATGGACACCGATAAACTCATCTTT.

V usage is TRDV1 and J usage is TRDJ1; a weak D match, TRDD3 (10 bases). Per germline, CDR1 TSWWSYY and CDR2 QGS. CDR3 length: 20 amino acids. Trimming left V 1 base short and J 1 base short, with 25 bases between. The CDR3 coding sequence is TGTGCTCTTGGGGAACCCTCCTTCCTACCTACTGGGGGATCCACCGATAAACTCATCTTT. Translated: CALGEPSFLPTGGSTDKLIF.

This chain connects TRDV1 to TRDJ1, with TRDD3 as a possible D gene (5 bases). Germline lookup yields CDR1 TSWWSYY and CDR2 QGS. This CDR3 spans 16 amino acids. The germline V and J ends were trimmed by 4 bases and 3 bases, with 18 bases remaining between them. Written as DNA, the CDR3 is TGTGCTCTTGGGGCCACTGGTAGCCGAGTTTCCGATAAACTCATCTTT. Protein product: CALGATGSRVSDKLIF.

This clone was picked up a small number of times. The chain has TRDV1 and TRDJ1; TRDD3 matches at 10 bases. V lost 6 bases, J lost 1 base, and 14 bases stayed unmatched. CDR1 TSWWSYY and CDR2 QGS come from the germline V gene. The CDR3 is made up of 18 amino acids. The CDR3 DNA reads TGTGCTCTTGGCCCCTCGGAGGGTACTGGGGGATTCACCGATAAACTCATCTTT. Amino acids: CALGPSEGTGGFTDKLIF.

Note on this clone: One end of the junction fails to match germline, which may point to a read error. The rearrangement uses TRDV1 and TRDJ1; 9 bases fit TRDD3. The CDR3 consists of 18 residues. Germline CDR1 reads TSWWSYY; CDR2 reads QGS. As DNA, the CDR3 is TGTGCTCTTGGGGTCGTCTCCTCCTGGGGGATCTACTCACCTAAACTCATCTTC. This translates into CALGVVSSWGIYSPKLIF.

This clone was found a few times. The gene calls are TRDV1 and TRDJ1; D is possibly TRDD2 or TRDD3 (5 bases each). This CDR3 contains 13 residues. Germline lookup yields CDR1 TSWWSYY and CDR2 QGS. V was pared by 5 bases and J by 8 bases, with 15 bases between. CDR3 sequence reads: CALGIPGLRKLIF. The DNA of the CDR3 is TGTGCTCTTGGGATTCCTGGGCTTCGAAAACTCATCTTT.